This record looks at one TCR beta chain sequence and its context. The target antigen is unknown. 13 Jbeta primers and 60 Vbeta primers were used for the PCR. Generated by immunoSEQ multiplex PCR, the TCRdb table keeps only in-frame clones and is missing some. The table has some 170,000 clones, approximately 78% seen once. The data originate from a study of cytomegalovirus exposure and HLA in healthy donors. This CDR3 contains 14 residues. CDR1 SNHLY and CDR2 FYNNEI come from the germline V gene. V was trimmed by 4 bases and J by 3 bases, leaving 10 bases between them. Notes on the study in general: Most sequenced TCRs were rare (though some public TCRs occurred in many donors). The authors later found most CMV-associated TCR beta chains appeared HLA-restricted. Most subjects had HLA-A and HLA-B alleles reportedly predicted accurately by TCR beta sequences.

V usage is TRBV2 and J usage is TRBJ2-1; the D gene is possibly TRBD2 (5 bases). The specimen was PBMCs. The TCR originated in a human donor in good health. The CDR3 bases are TGTGCCAGCAGTGGCGAGGGTGGCTACAATGAGCAGTTCTTC. This codes for CASSGEGGYNEQFF.